The 28 T cell receptor beta chains reported below all come from one sample, sequenced in a study of tumor-infiltrating lymphocytes in primary liver carcinoma. TCR beta cDNA came from approximately 490 ng total RNA, primed with a constant-region primer. Each TCR beta library was derived from three nested multiplex PCR rounds that employed slightly modified ARM-PCR. Investigators reported that the first two PCR rounds, at roughly 10 cycles each, used TRBV1-TRBV30 forward primers with a C-beta reverse primer. TCRdb analysed the multiplex PCR reads with MiXCR anew, one entry per CDR3 protein. The sample contains approximately 300,000 distinct CDR3 sequences, 50% to 70% of which appear only once. In addition to blood RNA drawn from unsorted whole blood, germline DNA was extracted. The source material was peripheral blood. The receptor set was obtained from a man in his forties with primary liver carcinoma and hepatitis B virus infection.

With respect to this clonotype: Since a much larger clone is just one base distant, this may be a read error. V gene TRBV5-5 combines with J gene TRBJ2-3; TRBD2 matches at 11 bases. CDR1 and CDR2 (germline): SGHKS, YYEKEE (reference sequence). The CDR3 loop spans 15 amino acids. The CDR3 DNA follows: TGTGCCAGCAGCCCGGGACTAGCGGACACAGCTACGCAGTATTTT. This translates into CASSPGLADTATQYF.

The chain employs TRBV6-1 and TRBJ2-4; the match to TRBD2 covers 9 bases. This CDR3 is 14 amino acids long. V was pared by 4 bases and J by 8 bases, with 6 bases of the junction left unmatched. Germline CDR1 and CDR2: MNHNS and SASEGT. The CDR3 DNA is TGTGCCAGCAGTGCGACTAGCGGTGCGGACATTCAGTACTTC. Translating gives CASSATSGADIQYF.

The J gene is TRBJ2-1, the V gene TRBV6-1; TRBD1 might be the D (5 bases). Per germline, CDR1 MNHNS and CDR2 SASEGT. The CDR3 sequence is 16 residues long. CDR3 loop: CPSRPRRDSPSNEQFF. CDR3 coding DNA: TGTCCAAGCAGGCCTCGCCGAGACAGTCCAAGCAATGAGCAGTTCTTC.

The table lists this clonotype with a count of one. A much larger clone lies a single base off, so this may be a read error. This chain connects TRBV6-7 to TRBJ1-5; 9 nucleotides line up with TRBD1. TRBV6-7 counts as an open reading frame of uncertain function. The CDR3 sequence is 21 residues long. V lost 3 bases to trimming and J lost 2 bases; unmatched junction nucleotides: 20. The CDR3 spells CASSYSIRDRAVGGGNQPQHF. CDR3 bases: TGTGCCAGCAGTTATTCGATCCGGGACAGGGCTGTTGGGGGCGGCAATCAGCCCCAGCATTTT.

About this clonotype: Germline is not matched at one junction end, which may reflect a read error. The CDR3 region is CASSLASRAGTGTQYF. The CDR3 DNA sequence: TGTGCCAGCAGTTTGGCGTCACGCGCTGGCACAGGTACGCAGTATTTT. The chain links TRBV28 to TRBJ2-3, with D possibly matching TRBD1 (5 bases). The CDR3 has 16 amino acids. Germline V gene sequence: CDR1 MDHEN, CDR2 SYDVKM.

Of note for this clonotype: Given a much more abundant clone one base away, this may be a read error. The chain couples TRBV4-3 to TRBJ2-7; 11 nucleotides match TRBD1. CDR1 is LGHNA, CDR2 YSLEER, per germline. The CDR3 spans 15 residues. CDR3 loop: CATSQGQGASYEQYF. The DNA for the CDR3 is TGCGCCACCAGCCAAGGACAGGGGGCATCCTACGAGCAGTACTTC.

This clonotype showed up just once. The chain links TRBV28 to TRBJ2-5, with D perhaps TRBD2 (5 bases). The CDR3 runs 12 residues. Trimming left V 8 bases short and J 1 base short, with 8 bases between. Germline V gene sequence: CDR1 MDHEN, CDR2 SYDVKM. The CDR3 bases are TGTGCCAGCGGGAGTCCCCAAGAGACCCAGTACTTC. This sequence encodes CASGSPQETQYF. The full variable domain, its missing parts supplied by reference TRBV28 and TRBJ2-5, is DVKVTQSSRYLVKRTGEKVFLECVQDMDHENMFWYRQDPGLGLRLIYFSYDVKMKEKGDIPEGYSVSREKKERFSLILESASTNQTSMYLCASGSPQETQYFGPGTRLLVL.

In this sample, this clonotype turned up many times. The chain has TRBV29-1 and TRBJ2-2; the match to TRBD1 covers 8 bases. This CDR3 region has 15 residues. Trimming removed 7 bases from V and 5 bases from J; junction bases left unmatched: 12. Looked up from germline, CDR1 is SQVTM and CDR2 is ANQGSEA. The CDR3 loop is CSATAGGAGTGELFF. The CDR3 DNA reads as TGCAGCGCCACCGCAGGGGGCGCGGGGACCGGGGAGCTGTTTTTT.

Of note for this clonotype: Mismatch with germline at one junction end may stem from a read error. V gene TRBV5-1 combines with J gene TRBJ2-5; TRBD1 might be the D (5 bases). The V gene's germline CDR1 is SGHRS and CDR2 YFSETQ. CDR3 length equals 15 residues. The CDR3 protein is CASGLGQASQETQYF. CDR3 bases: TGCGCCAGCGGCTTGGGGCAGGCTAGCCAAGAGACCCAGTACTTC.

Of note for this clonotype: This could be a read error, since a much larger clone is one nucleotide away. V usage is TRBV6-5 and J usage is TRBJ2-2; D is unclear. Trimming pared 1 base from V and 7 bases from J, leaving 13 bases between. This CDR3 region has 15 residues. The germline V gene encodes CDR1 MNHEY and CDR2 SVGAGI. The CDR3 spells CASSYLTVTSGELFF. CDR3 DNA: TGTGCCAGCAGTTACTTGACGGTTACGAGCGGGGAGCTGTTTTTT.

In its sample, this clonotype was seen once. A junction boundary mismatches the germline segment, possibly from a read error. V and J are TRBV4-2 and TRBJ2-2; 7 nucleotides line up with TRBD2. The germline gives CDR1 LGHNA, CDR2 YNFKEQ. The CDR3 has 15 amino acids. The CDR3 loop reads CDSSQDRTSLGELFF. CDR3 DNA: TGTGACAGCAGCCAAGATAGGACTAGTCTCGGGGAGCTGTTTTTT.

Remarks on this clonotype: At one boundary the junction diverges from the germline segment, which might be a read error. The chain links TRBV11-1 to TRBJ2-7, with unresolved D. The length of the CDR3 is 14 residues. From germline, CDR1 is SGHAT and CDR2 FQDESV (reference sequence). The CDR3 protein is CASSLGDWDYEQYF. The CDR3 DNA is TGTGCTAGCAGCTTAGGCGACTGGGACTACGAGCAGTACTTC. The full variable domain, with the rest looked up from reference TRBV11-1 and TRBJ2-7, is EAEVAQSPRYKITEKSQAVAFWCDPISGHATLYWYRQILGQGPELLVQFQDESVVDDSQLPKDRFSAERLKGVDSTLKIQPAELGDSAMYLCASSLGDWDYEQYFGPGTRLTVT.

The chain carries TRBV14 and TRBJ2-3, with D perhaps TRBD1 (5 bases). V was trimmed by 1 base and J by 10 bases, leaving 15 bases between them. CDR1 SGHDN and CDR2 FVKESK come from the germline V gene. The CDR3 runs 14 residues. Here the CDR3 DNA reads TGTGCCAGCAGCCAAGGTGGAAGGGCAGGGCCGCAGTATTTT. It encodes CASSQGGRAGPQYF.

This clonotype appeared many times. The chain couples TRBV4-2 to TRBJ2-6, with TRBD1 identical over 7 bases. The CDR3 sequence is 18 residues long. Germline V gene data show CDR1 as LGHNA and CDR2 as YNFKEQ. Trimming removed 3 bases from V and 0 bases from J; junction bases left unmatched: 8. The CDR3 reads CASSQEDRTISGANVLTF. Here the CDR3 DNA reads TGTGCCAGCAGCCAGGAGGACAGGACAATCTCTGGGGCCAACGTCCTGACTTTC.

As for this clonotype: Here the CDR3 omits its conserved ending phenylalanine or tryptophan, so a read error is the likely source. The genes are TRBV20-1 and TRBJ2-5; 13 bases are a match to TRBD2. V lost 6 bases and J lost 2; bases outside the gene matches: 0. Germline V gene sequence: CDR1 DFQATT, CDR2 SNEGSKA (reference sequence). The CDR3 contains 13 residues. The CDR3 sequence: CSATSGRQETQYS. The CDR3 nucleotides are TGCAGTGCGACTAGCGGGAGGCAAGAGACCCAGTACTCC.

Remarks on this clonotype: Possible read error: a much larger clone is one base away. The rearrangement joins TRBV6-6 to TRBJ1-2; TRBD1 matches at 10 bases. Trimming took 5 bases from V and 10 from J; bases not matched to a gene: 7. The CDR3 extends over 13 amino acids. CDR1 MNHNY and CDR2 SVGAGI come from the germline V gene (reference sequence). The CDR3 region is CASSPTGGVDYTF. CDR3 DNA: TGTGCCAGCAGTCCGACAGGGGGCGTTGACTACACCTTC.

This chain links TRBV25-1 with TRBJ2-5, with 9 positions matching TRBD2. There are 15 residues in the CDR3. V shed 4 bases and J 7 bases; nucleotides not matched to a gene: 10. The germline gives CDR1 MGHDK, CDR2 SYGVNS. This chain's CDR3 is CASSADSGSGGTQYF. The CDR3 DNA is TGTGCCAGCAGTGCGGATAGCGGGAGCGGGGGGACCCAGTACTTC.

This clonotype was seen a handful of times. Written as DNA, the CDR3 is TGTGCCAGCAGTTTAGGCACCTTCTACGAGCAGTACTTC. The encoded protein is CASSLGTFYEQYF. The chain joins TRBV28 to TRBJ2-7; D is unresolved. The CDR3 is 13 residues long. Per germline, CDR1 MDHEN and CDR2 SYDVKM. The germline V and J ends were trimmed by 2 bases and 3 bases, with 8 bases remaining between them.

The rearrangement links TRBV7-9 to TRBJ2-1, with 10 bases lining up with TRBD2. Germline V lookup: CDR1 SEHNR, CDR2 FQNEAQ (reference sequence). Germline trimming cut 6 bases from V and 9 bases from J; bases unmatched to any gene: 8. The CDR3 runs to 14 residues. CDR3 residues: CASRGPLAGSEQFF. CDR3 sequence (DNA): TGTGCCAGCAGAGGCCCACTAGCGGGGAGTGAGCAGTTCTTC.

As concerns this clonotype: An end of the junction differs from the germline gene, which may be a read error. The V call is TRBV7-9, the J call TRBJ2-1; TRBD2 matches at 10 bases. From germline, CDR1 is SEHNR and CDR2 FQNEAQ (reference sequence). The CDR3 loop spans 16 amino acids. The CDR3 nucleotides read TGTGCCAGCGGCTTAGCCCCTAGCGGGAGCTACAATGAGCAGTTCTTC. Translated: CASGLAPSGSYNEQFF.

In the case of this clonotype: Since a much larger clone is just one base distant, this may be a read error. The gene calls are TRBV12-3 or TRBV12-4 and TRBJ1-4; tentatively, D is TRBD1 (5 bases). Deletions cut 1 base from V and 8 bases from J, with 14 bases between. The CDR3 has 15 residues. In DNA, the CDR3 is TGTGCCAGCAGTTTAGGGATATGGGGCCGCGAAAAACTGTTTTTT. It encodes CASSLGIWGREKLFF.

In its sample, this clonotype was seen once. The chain employs TRBV6-5 and TRBJ2-7; D tentatively reads TRBD1 or TRBD2 (6 bases each). Per the germline V gene, CDR1 is MNHEY and CDR2 is SVGAGI. This CDR3 comprises 13 residues. The CDR3 sequence is CSSTGRDFSEQYF. The DNA of the CDR3 is TGTAGCAGCACAGGGCGGGATTTTTCCGAGCAGTACTTC.

The chain has TRBV11-2 and TRBJ2-7; 8 nucleotides line up with TRBD1. CDR3 length: 16 residues. V shed 5 bases, J shed 3 bases, and the junction held 12 bases outside the gene matches. In germline, CDR1 is SGHAT, CDR2 FQNNGV. The CDR3 protein is CASSPLGPGQGYEQYF. The CDR3 coding sequence is TGTGCCAGCAGCCCCCTGGGGCCCGGACAGGGCTACGAGCAGTACTTC.

Note on this clonotype: A much larger clone differs by one base, so this may be a read error. V usage is TRBV14 and J usage is TRBJ2-1; D is undetermined. The CDR3 covers 18 residues. The germline CDR1 and CDR2 sequences are SGHDN and FVKESK. With 1 base removed from V and 0 bases from J, the gap between germline ends came to 16 bases. Written as DNA, the CDR3 is TGTGCCAGCAGCCAAGTCCCCTTTGACAACCGCTCCTACAATGAGCAGTTCTTC. The encoded protein is CASSQVPFDNRSYNEQFF.

On this clonotype: It may be a read error: a sequence one base away is much more abundant. The V call is TRBV12-3 or TRBV12-4, the J call TRBJ2-7, with D perhaps matching TRBD1 or TRBD2 (5 bases each). V gave up 5 bases and J gave up 1 base, with 18 bases separating them. CDR3 size: 16 residues. Here the CDR3 DNA reads TGTGCCAGCAGTCACCGGGTGAGGGGCCGGTCCTACGAGCAGTACTTC. Encoded protein: CASSHRVRGRSYEQYF.

This clonotype was observed a few times. V is TRBV5-1 and J is TRBJ1-2, with a possible D match to TRBD1 (6 bases). V gave up 4 bases and J gave up 4 bases, with 26 bases separating them. CDR3 length: 18 residues. Per the germline V gene, CDR1 is SGHRS and CDR2 is YFSETQ. This CDR3 is CASSMSPTVGGLGYGYTF. The DNA for the CDR3 is TGCGCCAGCAGCATGAGCCCGACCGTGGGGGGCCTGGGCTATGGCTACACCTTC.

The table lists this clonotype with a few counts. This may stem from a read error, because a much larger clone lies one nucleotide away. V usage is TRBV29-1 and J usage is TRBJ1-1; D gene ambiguous. Germline values: CDR1 SQVTM, CDR2 ANQGSEA. The CDR3 runs to 12 residues. With 1 base removed from V and 0 bases from J, the gap between germline ends came to 3 bases. The CDR3: CSVEAVNTEAFF. The DNA for the CDR3 is TGCAGCGTTGAAGCAGTGAACACTGAAGCTTTCTTT.

This clonotype has a count of ten or more. The V gene is TRBV6-1, the J gene TRBJ2-7; TRBD2 is a possible D gene (6 bases). CDR1 is MNHNS and CDR2 is SASEGT in the germline V gene. This CDR3 is built from 15 residues. V was shortened by 3 bases and J by 4 bases, with 16 bases between the two germline ends. CDR3 coding DNA: TGTGCCAGCAGTGACCCCTCTAGCGCGAATTACGAGCAGTACTTC. This encodes CASSDPSSANYEQYF.